This T cell receptor (beta chain) emerged from a study of T cell repertoires in cytomegalovirus infection. Background on the study: Peptides in the study included HLA-C-restricted and HLA-B-restricted CMV epitopes.

CDR1 and CDR2 (germline): DFQATT, SNEGSKA (reference sequence). The V end was cut by 6 bases, the J end by 0 bases, with 15 bases between. The CDR3 is 15 amino acids. TCRdb reprocessed the reads with MiXCR, giving one entry per CDR3 protein. In the table there are 640,000 or so distinct CDR3 sequences, 33% of which are singletons. Comment on this clonotype: Its specificity is not known.

The specimen comprised cultured PBMCs, sampled from culture after CMV antigen stimulation. The receptor was isolated from a human donor in good health (CMV status not recorded). Some clones in this sample may be carry-over from other donors' samples. The V and J genes are TRBV20-1 and TRBJ2-1; D is ambiguous. This CDR3 reads CSAHRTTSSYNEQFF. The CDR3 nucleotides read TGCAGTGCCCACAGAACAACAAGCTCCTACAATGAGCAGTTCTTC.